The rows below give T cell receptor beta chains drawn from one sample of a study of blood T cell repertoires in COVID-19. The assay was immunoSEQ multiplex PCR, and TCRdb's table has in-frame clones only and misses some. The top ten clones hold roughly 3.3% of a sample with a few hundred thousand clones, roughly nine tenths of them seen once. Sequencing was performed on PBMCs or T cells enriched from blood (not recorded which). All receptors come from a woman aged 45-65 years in a cohort exposed to, infected with or recovered from COVID-19 (not recorded which). Each CDR3 is given with its conserved first and last residue. D genes are given only for firm matches.

v_call: TRBV19; d_call: TRBD2; j_call: TRBJ2-2; cdr3_aa: CASKLAGGLDTGELFF; cdr3_nt: TGTGCCAGTAAACTAGCGGGGGGGCTGGACACCGGGGAGCTGTTTTTT
v_call: TRBV5-1; d_call: -; j_call: TRBJ1-3; cdr3_aa: CASSPADQTGNTIYF; cdr3_nt: TGCGCCAGCAGCCCCGCCGATCAGACTGGAAACACCATATATTTT
v_call: TRBV2; d_call: TRBD2; j_call: TRBJ2-7; cdr3_aa: CASRGTSGGYEQYF; cdr3_nt: TGTGCCAGCAGAGGGACTAGCGGGGGCTACGAGCAGTACTTC
v_call: TRBV6-6; d_call: TRBD2; j_call: TRBJ2-1; cdr3_aa: CASIPGTRNNEQFF; cdr3_nt: TGTGCCAGCATTCCGGGGACTAGGAACAATGAGCAGTTCTTC
v_call: TRBV7-3; d_call: -; j_call: TRBJ1-1; cdr3_aa: CASSVIKEKAFF; cdr3_nt: TGTGCCAGCAGCGTAATTAAGGAGAAAGCTTTCTTT
v_call: TRBV28; d_call: -; j_call: TRBJ1-2; cdr3_aa: CASRDQGLGGNYGYTF; cdr3_nt: TGTGCCAGTAGAGACCAGGGGCTAGGTGGTAACTATGGCTACACCTTC
v_call: TRBV11-2; d_call: -; j_call: TRBJ2-7; cdr3_aa: CASSLAGYEQYF; cdr3_nt: TGTGCCAGCAGCTTAGCAGGGTACGAGCAGTACTTC
v_call: TRBV5-4; d_call: -; j_call: TRBJ1-2; cdr3_aa: CASSLGGGRGGYTF; cdr3_nt: TGTGCCAGCAGCTTGGGAGGGGGTCGAGGCGGCTACACCTTC
v_call: TRBV19; d_call: -; j_call: TRBJ2-2; cdr3_aa: CASSKRAGDTGELFF; cdr3_nt: TGTGCCAGTAGTAAGAGGGCTGGGGACACCGGGGAGCTGTTTTTT
v_call: TRBV11-2; d_call: -; j_call: TRBJ1-1; cdr3_aa: CASSLERALTEAFF; cdr3_nt: TGTGCCAGCAGCTTAGAGAGGGCGCTCACTGAAGCTTTCTTT
v_call: TRBV20-1; d_call: TRBD2; j_call: TRBJ2-2; cdr3_aa: CSASVAGGPGELFF; cdr3_nt: TGCAGTGCTAGTGTAGCGGGGGGGCCCGGGGAGCTGTTTTTT
v_call: TRBV5-6; d_call: TRBD1; j_call: TRBJ1-1; cdr3_aa: CASSWDRGTEAFF; cdr3_nt: TGTGCCAGCAGCTGGGACAGGGGTACTGAAGCTTTCTTT
v_call: TRBV3-1/TRBV3-2; d_call: -; j_call: TRBJ1-1; cdr3_aa: CASSQGGRGTEAFF; cdr3_nt: TGTGCCAGCAGCCAAGGAGGGAGGGGCACTGAAGCTTTCTTT
v_call: TRBV9; d_call: TRBD1; j_call: TRBJ1-4; cdr3_aa: CASSVSPPGGGNEKLFF; cdr3_nt: TGTGCCAGCAGCGTAAGCCCTCCAGGGGGAGGTAATGAAAAACTGTTTTTT
v_call: TRBV7-9; d_call: -; j_call: TRBJ1-1; cdr3_aa: CASSLGQVDTEAFF; cdr3_nt: TGTGCCAGCAGCTTAGGACAGGTTGACACTGAAGCTTTCTTT
v_call: TRBV12-3/TRBV12-4; d_call: -; j_call: TRBJ1-1; cdr3_aa: CASSLTRNTEAFF; cdr3_nt: TGTGCCAGCAGTTTGACAAGGAACACTGAAGCTTTCTTT
v_call: TRBV2; d_call: -; j_call: TRBJ1-2; cdr3_aa: CASIRSDTVVANYGYTF; cdr3_nt: TGTGCCAGCATCAGATCGGACACGGTAGTGGCTAACTATGGCTACACCTTC